One and the same sample provided the 12 T cell receptor beta chains below, sequenced in a study of T cells in Graves' hyperthyroidism and ophthalmopathy. RNA transcripts served as the template for amplifying TCR beta CDR3 regions. The primer set for the first-round RT-PCR of the TCR CDR3 was HTBI. One entry per CDR3 protein, called by TCRdb with MiXCR from the multiplex PCR reads. The data contain 480,000 or so distinct CDR3 sequences, 46% of them singletons. Sequencing used peripheral blood or thyroid tissue (not recorded which). These receptors were collected from an adult woman with Graves' disease, either hyperthyroidism or ophthalmopathy (not recorded which).

The gene calls are TRBV5-4 and TRBJ2-6; TRBD1 aligns across 11 bases. The J segment lost 2 bases and the V segment lost 9 bases, leaving 4 bases of the junction unmatched. This CDR3 contains 15 residues. The germline CDR1 and CDR2 sequences are SGHNT and YYREEE (reference sequence). In nucleotides, the CDR3 is TGTGCCACCGGGACAGGGGGGACTGGGGCCAACGTCCTGACTTTC. Translating gives CATGTGGTGANVLTF.

This chain uses TRBV9 with TRBJ2-5; 11 nucleotides agree with TRBD2. The V and J ends lost 9 bases and 4 bases, in that order; junction bases with no gene match: 8. This CDR3 spans 14 amino acids. Germline assignment: CDR1 SGDLS and CDR2 YYNGEE. CDR3 sequence: CAKYSGRASETQYF. The CDR3 DNA reads as TGTGCCAAATATAGCGGGAGGGCCTCAGAGACCCAGTACTTC.

The table lists this clonotype with a few counts. The rearrangement uses TRBV20-1 and TRBJ2-5, with TRBD2 identical over 15 bases. Germline V CDR1 and CDR2: DFQATT, SNEGSKA (reference sequence). V shed 6 bases and J 0 bases; nucleotides not matched to a gene: 5. The CDR3 sequence is 16 residues long. CDR3 DNA sequence: TGCAGTGCCCGGACTAGCGGGAGGGCGTACCAAGAGACCCAGTACTTC. It codes for CSARTSGRAYQETQYF.

The CDR3 DNA is TGTGCCAGCAGCTCGGTGGCAGGGGGCTACACCTTC. This sequence encodes CASSSVAGGYTF. The gene calls are TRBV7-2 and TRBJ1-2; possibly TRBD1 for D (5 bases). Germline-derived CDR1 and CDR2 are SGHTA and FQGNSA. The CDR3 runs 12 residues. Trimming cost V 4 bases and J 8 bases, with 11 bases left between them.

This chain connects TRBV6-1 to TRBJ1-1; TRBD1 agrees at 7 bases. V lost 6 bases to trimming and J lost 4 bases; unmatched junction nucleotides: 8. Germline lookup yields CDR1 MNHNS and CDR2 SASEGT. The CDR3 totals 14 residues. The CDR3 here is CASSRIQGSTEAFF. CDR3 sequence (DNA): TGTGCCAGCAGCCGAATACAGGGGAGCACTGAAGCTTTCTTT.

The chain carries TRBV12-5 and TRBJ1-1; no reliable D call. This CDR3 has 12 amino acids. Trimming cost V 7 bases and J 6 bases, with 12 bases left between them. CDR1 is LGHNT, CDR2 FRNRAP, per germline. CDR3 DNA: TGTGCTAGTGTTATAGACGGATCTGAAGCTTTCTTT. It is translated as CASVIDGSEAFF.

This clonotype was observed at least ten times. The chain couples TRBV19 to TRBJ1-5; TRBD1 is a possible D gene (6 bases). Deletions cut 6 bases from V and 1 base from J, with 13 bases between. The CDR3 covers 15 residues. Germline lookup yields CDR1 LNHDA and CDR2 SQIVND (reference sequence). CDR3 nucleotide sequence: TGTGCCAGTAGCCCTGGGGGCCGAAGCAATCAGCCCCAGCATTTT. Translation gives CASSPGGRSNQPQHF.

The CDR3 sequence is CSAQAALAPSSYEQYF. The DNA of the CDR3 is TGCAGTGCGCAAGCGGCCCTAGCGCCCAGCTCCTACGAGCAGTACTTC. The chain has TRBV20-1 and TRBJ2-7; D may be TRBD2 (6 bases). Germline-derived CDR1 and CDR2 are DFQATT and SNEGSKA (reference sequence). The CDR3 runs to 16 residues. Trimming pared 6 bases from V and 0 bases from J, leaving 21 bases between.

In its sample, this clonotype was seen a few times. V usage is TRBV29-1 and J usage is TRBJ1-3, with D unclear. This CDR3 is 14 amino acids long. Germline CDR1 reads SQVTM; CDR2 reads ANQGSEA. With 2 bases removed from V and 0 bases from J, the gap between germline ends came to 8 bases. As DNA, the CDR3 is TGCAGCGTTGAATTATCCAACTCTGGAAACACCATATATTTT. Protein product: CSVELSNSGNTIYF.

This chain connects TRBV15 to TRBJ2-1, with D perhaps given as TRBD1 or TRBD2 (6 bases each). CDR3 length: 15 amino acids. Germline-derived CDR1 and CDR2 are LNHNV and YYDKDF (reference sequence). The V and J ends lost 5 bases and 10 bases respectively, with 21 bases between them. The CDR3 sequence: CATSPPGASTGEQFF. The CDR3 bases are TGTGCCACCAGCCCTCCGGGGGCTTCGACAGGAGAGCAGTTCTTC.

The CDR3 spells CASSLGPNFDGYTF. Written as DNA, the CDR3 is TGCGCCAGCAGCTTGGGGCCGAACTTTGATGGCTACACCTTC. This chain connects TRBV5-1 to TRBJ1-2, with D uncertain. Germline CDR1 and CDR2: SGHRS and YFSETQ. V gave up 0 bases and J gave up 6 bases, with 12 bases separating them. The CDR3 totals 14 residues.

V gene TRBV7-2 combines with J gene TRBJ2-7; 11 positions match TRBD1. Trimming took 5 bases from V and 6 from J; bases not matched to a gene: 9. Germline CDR1 and CDR2: SGHTA and FQGNSA. The CDR3 extends over 15 amino acids. CDR3 DNA: TGTGCCAGCAGCGACGGACAGGGGGCAATACGCGAGCAGTACTTC. Its protein is CASSDGQGAIREQYF.